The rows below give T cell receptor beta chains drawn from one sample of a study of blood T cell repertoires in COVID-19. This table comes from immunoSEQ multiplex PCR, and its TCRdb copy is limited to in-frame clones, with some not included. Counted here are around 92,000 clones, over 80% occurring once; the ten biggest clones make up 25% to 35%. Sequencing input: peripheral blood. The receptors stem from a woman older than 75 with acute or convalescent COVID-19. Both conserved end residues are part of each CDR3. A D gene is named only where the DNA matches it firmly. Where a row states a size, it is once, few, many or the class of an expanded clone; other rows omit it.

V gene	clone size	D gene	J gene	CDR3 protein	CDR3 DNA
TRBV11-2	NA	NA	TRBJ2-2	CASSLSRLNTGELFF	TGTGCCAGCAGCTTATCCAGGCTTAACACCGGGGAGCTGTTTTTT
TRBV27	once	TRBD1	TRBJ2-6	CASSRQGILSGANVLTF	TGTGCCAGCAGCCGACAGGGAATTTTATCTGGGGCCAACGTCCTGACTTTC
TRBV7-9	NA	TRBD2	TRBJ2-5	CASSLGLADQETQYF	TGTGCCAGCAGCCTGGGACTAGCGGACCAAGAGACCCAGTACTTC
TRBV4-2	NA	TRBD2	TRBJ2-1	CASSQQFSGRPSIEQFF	TGTGCCAGCAGCCAACAGTTTAGCGGGAGGCCCTCTATAGAGCAGTTCTTC
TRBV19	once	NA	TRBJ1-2	CASTPRAGLPGYTF	TGTGCCAGTACCCCCCGAGCAGGGCTGCCTGGCTACACCTTC
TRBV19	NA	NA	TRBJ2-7	CASSTGDAGRSEQYF	TGTGCCAGTAGTACCGGTGACGCAGGGCGAAGCGAGCAGTACTTC
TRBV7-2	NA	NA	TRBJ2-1	CASSTPTSYNEQFF	TGTGCCAGCAGCACACCGACTAGCTACAATGAGCAGTTCTTC
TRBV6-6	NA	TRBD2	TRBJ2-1	CASSSAGTSVYNEQFF	TGTGCCAGCAGTTCCGCCGGGACTAGCGTTTACAATGAGCAGTTCTTC
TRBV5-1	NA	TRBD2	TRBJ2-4	CASSLPGGAKNIQYF	TGCGCCAGCAGCTTGCCGGGGGGTGCCAAAAACATTCAGTACTTC
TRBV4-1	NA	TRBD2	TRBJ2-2	CASSQRRLAGTQGTNTGELFF	TGCGCCAGCAGTCAACGAAGACTAGCGGGAACCCAGGGGACGAACACCGGGGAGCTGTTTTTT
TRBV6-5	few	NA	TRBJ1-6	CASSNRNSPLHF	TGTGCCAGCAGTAACAGGAATTCACCCCTCCACTTT
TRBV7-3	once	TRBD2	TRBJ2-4	CASTSSRGF	TGTGCCAGCACCTCCTCGCGGGGGTTC
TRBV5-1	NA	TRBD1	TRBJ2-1	CATSSGDREPNEQFF	TGCGCCACCTCGAGCGGAGACAGGGAACCCAATGAGCAGTTCTTC
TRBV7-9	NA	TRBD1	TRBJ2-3	CASSLQQGLDTQYF	TGTGCCAGCAGCCTACAACAGGGGTTAGATACGCAGTATTTT
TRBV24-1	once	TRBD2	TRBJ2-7	CATSDSRTGNTSGGYEQYF	TGTGCCACCAGTGATTCCCGGACAGGGAATACTAGCGGGGGCTACGAGCAGTACTTC
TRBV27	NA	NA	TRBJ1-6	CASSLTGTPLHF	TGTGCCAGCAGCCTAACCGGGACACCCCTCCACTTT
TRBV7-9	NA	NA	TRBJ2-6	CASSLGGARVSGANVLTF	TGTGCCAGCAGCTTAGGCGGGGCCAGGGTCTCTGGGGCCAACGTCCTGACTTTC
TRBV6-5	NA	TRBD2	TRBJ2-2	CASSLAGGDTGELFF	TGTGCCAGCAGTTTAGCGGGAGGGGACACCGGGGAGCTGTTTTTT
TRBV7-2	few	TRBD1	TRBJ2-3	CASSSTGVTDTQYF	TGTGCCAGCAGCTCGACAGGGGTGACAGATACGCAGTATTTT
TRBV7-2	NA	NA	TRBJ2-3	CASSSRDWRTDTQYF	TGTGCCAGCAGCTCCCGGGACTGGCGCACAGATACGCAGTATTTT
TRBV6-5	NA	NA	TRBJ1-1	CASSTSQRNTEAFF	TGTGCCAGCAGTACAAGTCAAAGGAACACTGAAGCTTTCTTT
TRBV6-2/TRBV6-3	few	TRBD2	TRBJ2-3	CASSRGLAGFTDTQYF	TGTGCCAGCAGCCGGGGACTAGCGGGGTTCACAGATACGCAGTATTTT
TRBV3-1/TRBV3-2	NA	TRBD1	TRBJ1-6	CASSQRQGAGNSPLHF	TGTGCCAGCAGCCAGAGACAGGGGGCGGGGAATTCACCCCTCCACTTT
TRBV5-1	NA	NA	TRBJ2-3	CASSAGGDTQYF	TGCGCCAGCAGCGCCGGAGGAGATACGCAGTATTTT
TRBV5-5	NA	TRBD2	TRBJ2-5	CASSLWGGNQETQYF	TGTGCCAGCAGCTTGTGGGGGGGGAACCAAGAGACCCAGTACTTC
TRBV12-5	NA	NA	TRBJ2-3	CASGFPPPTDTQYF	TGTGCTAGTGGTTTTCCCCCTCCTACAGATACGCAGTATTTT
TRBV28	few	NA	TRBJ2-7	CASSLMSEQYF	TGTGCCAGCAGTTTAATGAGTGAGCAGTACTTC
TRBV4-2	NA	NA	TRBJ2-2	CASSQEVGGNTGELFF	TGTGCCAGCAGCCAAGAGGTGGGAGGGAACACCGGGGAGCTGTTTTTT
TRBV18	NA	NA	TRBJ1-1	CASSEGGAGNTEAFF	TGTGCCAGCTCAGAAGGGGGGGCAGGTAACACTGAAGCTTTCTTT
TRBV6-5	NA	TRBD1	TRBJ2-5	CASKVGQGAETQYF	TGTGCCAGCAAGGTGGGACAGGGGGCGGAGACCCAGTACTTC
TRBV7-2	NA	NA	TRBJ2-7	CASSLVGQTSEVEQYF	TGTGCCAGCAGCTTAGTGGGTCAGACGTCGGAGGTTGAGCAGTACTTC
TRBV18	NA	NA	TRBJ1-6	CASSPGTADNSPLHF	TGTGCCAGCTCACCAGGGACTGCCGATAATTCACCCCTCCACTTT